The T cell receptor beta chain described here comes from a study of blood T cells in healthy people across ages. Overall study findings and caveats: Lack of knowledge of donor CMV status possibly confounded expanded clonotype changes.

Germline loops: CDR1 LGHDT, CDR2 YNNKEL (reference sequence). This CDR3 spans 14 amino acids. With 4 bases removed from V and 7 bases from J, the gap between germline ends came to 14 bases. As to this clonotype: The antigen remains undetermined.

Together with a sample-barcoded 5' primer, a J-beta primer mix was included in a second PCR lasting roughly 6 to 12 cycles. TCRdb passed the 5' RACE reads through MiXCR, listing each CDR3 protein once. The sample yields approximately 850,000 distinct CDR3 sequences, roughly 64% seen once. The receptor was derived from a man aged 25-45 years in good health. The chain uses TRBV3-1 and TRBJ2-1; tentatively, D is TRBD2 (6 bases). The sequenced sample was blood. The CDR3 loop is CASSPWEARNEQFF. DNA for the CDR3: TGTGCCAGCAGCCCCTGGGAGGCCCGTAATGAGCAGTTCTTC.